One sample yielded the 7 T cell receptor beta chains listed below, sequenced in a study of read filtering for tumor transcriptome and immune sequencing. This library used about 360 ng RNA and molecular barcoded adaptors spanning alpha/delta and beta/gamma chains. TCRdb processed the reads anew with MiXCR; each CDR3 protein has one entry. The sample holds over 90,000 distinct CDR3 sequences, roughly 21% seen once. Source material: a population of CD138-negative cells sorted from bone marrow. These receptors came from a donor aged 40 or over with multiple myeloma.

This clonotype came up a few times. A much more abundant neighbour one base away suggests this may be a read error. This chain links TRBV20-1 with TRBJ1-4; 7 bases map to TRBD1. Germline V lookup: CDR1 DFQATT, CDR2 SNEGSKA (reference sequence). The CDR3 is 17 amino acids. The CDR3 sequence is CSASPRGGPELDEKLLF. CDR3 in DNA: TGCAGTGCTAGCCCCAGGGGGGGCCCCGAGCTGGATGAAAAACTGCTTTTT.

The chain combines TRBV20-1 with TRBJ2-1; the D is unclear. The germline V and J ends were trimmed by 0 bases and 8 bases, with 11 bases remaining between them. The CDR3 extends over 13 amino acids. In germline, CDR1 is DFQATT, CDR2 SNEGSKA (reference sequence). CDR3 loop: CSAREVARDEQFF. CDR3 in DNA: TGCAGTGCTAGAGAGGTGGCCCGTGATGAGCAGTTCTTC.

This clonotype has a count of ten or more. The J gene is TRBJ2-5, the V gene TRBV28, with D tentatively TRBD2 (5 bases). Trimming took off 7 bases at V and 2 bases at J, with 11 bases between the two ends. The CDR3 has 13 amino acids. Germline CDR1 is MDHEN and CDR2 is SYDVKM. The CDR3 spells CASTMGSQETQYF. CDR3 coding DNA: TGTGCCAGCACTATGGGGAGTCAAGAGACCCAGTACTTC.

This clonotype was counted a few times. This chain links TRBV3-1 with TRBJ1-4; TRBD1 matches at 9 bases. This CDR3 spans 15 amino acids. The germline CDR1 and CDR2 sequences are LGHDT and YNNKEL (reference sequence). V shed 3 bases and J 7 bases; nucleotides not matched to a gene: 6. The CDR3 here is CASSQTGTGSEKLFF. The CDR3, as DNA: TGTGCCAGCAGCCAGACCGGGACAGGGAGTGAAAAACTGTTTTTT. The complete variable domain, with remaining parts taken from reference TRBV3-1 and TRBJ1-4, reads DTAVSQTPKYLVTQMGNDKSIKCEQNLGHDTMYWYKQDSKKFLKIMFSYNNKELIINETVPNRFSPKSPDKAHLNLHINSLELGDSAVYFCASSQTGTGSEKLFFGSGTQLSVL.

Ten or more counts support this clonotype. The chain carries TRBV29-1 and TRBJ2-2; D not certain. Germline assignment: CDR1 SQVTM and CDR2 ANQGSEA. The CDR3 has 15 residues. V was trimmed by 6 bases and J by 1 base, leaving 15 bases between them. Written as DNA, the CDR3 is TGCAGCGTACGCCGAGACTCGAGGAACACCGGGGAGCTGTTTTTT. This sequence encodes CSVRRDSRNTGELFF.

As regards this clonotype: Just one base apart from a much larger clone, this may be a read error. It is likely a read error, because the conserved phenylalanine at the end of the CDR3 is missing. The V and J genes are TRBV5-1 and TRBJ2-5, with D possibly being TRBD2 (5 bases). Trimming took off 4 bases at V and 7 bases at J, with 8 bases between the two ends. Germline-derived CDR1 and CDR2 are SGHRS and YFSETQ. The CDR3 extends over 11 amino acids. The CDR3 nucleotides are TGCGCCAGCAGCGGAGAGGGGACCCAGTACTCC. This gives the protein CASSGEGTQYS.

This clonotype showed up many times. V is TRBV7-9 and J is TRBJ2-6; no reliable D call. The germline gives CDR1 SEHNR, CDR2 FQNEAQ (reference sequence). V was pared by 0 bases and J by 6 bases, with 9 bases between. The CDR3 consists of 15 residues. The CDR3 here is CASSLAGPKANVLTF. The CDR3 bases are TGTGCCAGCAGCTTAGCCGGGCCGAAGGCCAACGTCCTGACTTTC.